Included here is one T cell receptor beta chain sequence, with context. The sample comes from a study of blood T cell repertoires in COVID-19. Study in general: Donors in the United States, Italy and Spain gave samples during acute or convalescent COVID-19. From T cells, B-cell-depleted T cells, or PBMCs came the material, which was cDNA or gDNA.

As processed by the authors: Reference gene primer amplification gave estimated nucleated cell counts. Assay used: immunoSEQ multiplex PCR; TCRdb lists only in-frame clones, some missing. Clone size and the V and J calls come from that table; the DNA yielded D and trimming. Altogether 310,000 or so clones are present, roughly 90% being singletons, with the ten largest covering 3.5% to 4.5%. Trimming took 4 bases from V and 0 from J, leaving 14 bases between them. Germline CDR1 is SGDLS and CDR2 is YYNGEE. This CDR3 is built from 16 residues. Source material: peripheral blood. This rearrangement joins TRBV9 to TRBJ1-3; unclear D gene. This sequence was found in a woman aged 45-65 years with active or convalescent COVID-19. CDR3 bases: TGTGCCAGCAGCACCCAAGCCCAAATCTCTGGAAACACCATATATTTT. This encodes CASSTQAQISGNTIYF.